These 26 T cell receptor beta chains share one sample of origin, sequenced in a study of identical twins. MiXCR, run by TCRdb on the 5' RACE reads, gives a single entry per CDR3 protein. The table includes 400,000 to 500,000 distinct CDR3 sequences, approximately 18% detected once. Sequenced: naive T cells sorted from blood. These receptors came from a man in his forties or fifties in good health.

The chain recombines TRBV3-1 with TRBJ2-7, with unresolved D. CDR1 and CDR2 from the germline V gene are LGHDT and YNNKEL (reference sequence). The CDR3 spans 13 residues. Trimming removed 1 base at V and 0 bases at J, with 4 bases between. Written as DNA, the CDR3 is TGTGCCAGCAGCCAAGCCCTCTCCTACGAGCAGTACTTC. Protein: CASSQALSYEQYF.

This clonotype was recorded at least ten times. The rearrangement joins TRBV6-1 to TRBJ2-1; 15 bases map to TRBD2. V was pared by 5 bases and J by 8 bases, with 10 bases of the junction left unmatched. CDR1 and CDR2 from the germline V gene are MNHNS and SASEGT. This CDR3 spans 17 amino acids. CDR3 in DNA: TGTGCCAGCAGTCTCGGACTAGCGGGGGGGCCAAACCATGAGCAGTTCTTC. Its translation: CASSLGLAGGPNHEQFF.

This clonotype was counted at least ten times. One end of the junction is discordant with germline, which a read error may explain. V is TRBV4-3 and J is TRBJ1-1; D is undetermined. Germline CDR1 reads LGHNA; CDR2 reads YSLEER. This CDR3 spans 14 amino acids. The CDR3 loop reads CASSQDTSRPGTIF. The CDR3 DNA reads as TGCGCCAGCAGCCAAGATACATCACGGCCGGGAACTATCTTT.

The V gene is TRBV12-3 or TRBV12-4, the J gene TRBJ2-2; possibly TRBD1 for D (6 bases). The CDR3 has 14 amino acids. Trimming left V 5 bases short and J 3 bases short, with 10 bases between. The CDR3: CASSKGQYTGELFF. In DNA form, the CDR3 reads TGTGCCAGCAGTAAAGGACAGTACACCGGGGAGCTGTTTTTT.

The V and J genes are TRBV25-1 and TRBJ2-3; 7 bases map to TRBD1. Germline V lookup: CDR1 MGHDK, CDR2 SYGVNS. CDR3 length: 16 residues. Losses at the gene ends were 8 bases for V and 1 base for J; bases not matched to a gene: 12. In DNA, the CDR3 is TGTGCCAGCTCAAACCCGACAGGGAGTGGCACAGATACGCAGTATTTT. Translated: CASSNPTGSGTDTQYF.

This clonotype was found a few times. The V call is TRBV6-1, the J call TRBJ2-7; D is possibly TRBD1 (5 bases). Germline V gene lookup returns CDR1 MNHNS and CDR2 SASEGT. Trimming stripped 2 bases from V and 0 bases from J, with 11 bases between. The CDR3 extends over 15 amino acids. The CDR3 DNA reads as TGTGCCAGCAGTGAACAGGGCATAAGCTCCTACGAGCAGTACTTC. Its protein is CASSEQGISSYEQYF.

The rearrangement uses TRBV12-5 and TRBJ2-2; D is ambiguous. V was cut by 3 bases and J by 4 bases, with 15 bases left in between. Germline CDR1 reads LGHNT; CDR2 reads FRNRAP. There are 16 residues in the CDR3. The DNA for the CDR3 is TGTGCTAGTGGTTTCTTTGGCCTTAACGGCACCGGGGAGCTGTTTTTT. It translates to CASGFFGLNGTGELFF.

This chain connects TRBV6-5 to TRBJ2-1, with TRBD1 as a possible D gene (7 bases). CDR3 size: 17 residues. Trimming shortened V by 2 bases and J by 1 base, and 15 bases separated the two germline ends. In germline, CDR1 is MNHEY, CDR2 SVGAGI. The CDR3 DNA follows: TGTGCCAGCAGTTACAGCAGGGGGGAGAGGTCCTACAATGAGCAGTTCTTC. It yields the protein CASSYSRGERSYNEQFF.

This clonotype has a handful of counts. The gene calls are TRBV5-1 and TRBJ2-1, with 8 bases identical to TRBD2. The CDR3 is 16 amino acids. CDR1 and CDR2 (germline): SGHRS, YFSETQ. V gave up 4 bases and J gave up 0 bases; unmatched junction bases: 6. The DNA of the CDR3 is TGCGCCAGCAGCCGCACCGGGACTAGCTCCTACAATGAGCAGTTCTTC. It is translated as CASSRTGTSSYNEQFF.

This clonotype was observed at least ten times. The chain joins TRBV7-9 to TRBJ1-1; unclear D gene. The germline V and J ends were trimmed by 10 bases and 0 bases, with 9 bases remaining between them. The CDR3 length is 12 residues. Per germline, CDR1 SEHNR and CDR2 FQNEAQ (reference sequence). CDR3 sequence reads: CATRVMNTEAFF. The CDR3 bases are TGTGCCACGAGGGTGATGAACACTGAAGCTTTCTTT.

This clonotype occurred a few times. The V and J genes are TRBV10-3 and TRBJ1-1, with D possibly TRBD1 on 6 matching bases. The V gene lost 6 bases and the J gene lost 2 bases, with 13 bases spanning the gap. This CDR3 comprises 14 residues. Germline values: CDR1 ENHRY, CDR2 SYGVKD. The CDR3 coding sequence is TGTGCCATCAGCGCTGGGACACCCAACACTGAAGCTTTCTTT. Translated: CAISAGTPNTEAFF.

This chain links TRBV9 with TRBJ2-1; 10 bases map to TRBD1. The germline CDR1 and CDR2 sequences are SGDLS and YYNGEE. The CDR3 is made up of 15 amino acids. With 0 bases clipped from V and 7 bases from J, the junction kept 4 bases outside the gene matches. The CDR3 DNA reads as TGTGCCAGCAGCGTAGTTGGGACAGGGGTGAATGAGCAGTTCTTC. The encoded protein is CASSVVGTGVNEQFF.

In its sample, this clonotype was seen a few times. The CDR3 nucleotides are TGTGCCAGCAGCGTAGGTCAGGTCGACGAGCAGTACTTC. This encodes CASSVGQVDEQYF. The chain is built from TRBV9 and TRBJ2-7; D is unclear. The CDR3 runs 13 residues. Germline CDR1 SGDLS, CDR2 YYNGEE. With 0 bases removed from V and 5 bases from J, the gap between germline ends came to 9 bases.

This clonotype showed up many times. V is TRBV28 and J is TRBJ1-5; D uncertain. The CDR3 loop spans 13 amino acids. Germline V gene data show CDR1 as MDHEN and CDR2 as SYDVKM. Deletions cut 6 bases from V and 3 bases from J, with 9 bases between. The chain's CDR3 is CASSPTNNQPQHF. The DNA for the CDR3 is TGTGCCAGCAGCCCAACTAACAATCAGCCCCAGCATTTT.

This chain uses TRBV5-1 with TRBJ2-4; either TRBD1 or TRBD2 may supply D (5 bases each). Germline V lookup: CDR1 SGHRS, CDR2 YFSETQ. V lost 0 bases and J 3 bases, leaving 13 bases between the germline ends. The CDR3 runs 16 residues. The CDR3 DNA sequence: TGCGCCAGCAGCTTGGGGGGACCCCTGGGCAAAAACATTCAGTACTTC. It encodes CASSLGGPLGKNIQYF.

This clonotype was counted only a few times. The CDR3 protein is CASFGWPRYGYTF. CDR3 bases: TGTGCCAGCTTCGGGTGGCCTCGATATGGCTACACCTTC. The V and J genes are TRBV2 and TRBJ1-2; D unclear. Germline V gene lookup returns CDR1 SNHLY and CDR2 FYNNEI. Trimming shortened V by 8 bases and J by 5 bases, and 15 bases separated the two germline ends. The CDR3 is made up of 13 amino acids.

The CDR3 DNA reads TGCGCCAGCAGCCAAGATCTTTACATAGGCACTGAAGCTTTCTTT. It encodes CASSQDLYIGTEAFF. The chain joins TRBV4-3 to TRBJ1-1; D gene uncertain. CDR3 size: 15 residues. CDR1 is LGHNA, CDR2 YSLEER, per germline. Trimming left V 0 bases short and J 4 bases short, with 12 bases between.

The chain has TRBV29-1 and TRBJ2-7; 8 nucleotides match TRBD1. V shed 8 bases and J 0 bases; nucleotides not matched to a gene: 6. This CDR3 comprises 13 residues. Per the germline V gene, CDR1 is SQVTM and CDR2 is ANQGSEA. CDR3 sequence (DNA): TGCAGCACCCGGACAGGGAACTCCTACGAGCAGTACTTC. As protein: CSTRTGNSYEQYF.

This clonotype was recorded a few times. The chain combines TRBV6-5 with TRBJ2-1, with D maybe TRBD2 (5 bases). The V and J ends lost 2 bases and 0 bases respectively, with 8 bases between them. CDR1 is MNHEY, CDR2 SVGAGI, per germline. This CDR3 is 15 amino acids long. The CDR3 region is CASSYEGTSYNEQFF. As DNA, the CDR3 is TGTGCCAGCAGTTACGAGGGAACCTCCTACAATGAGCAGTTCTTC.

The chain couples TRBV7-8 to TRBJ2-3, with D uncertain. Between the trimmed V and J ends, which lost 6 bases and 4 bases, there was a span of 8 bases. The CDR3 contains 12 residues. Germline V gene data show CDR1 as SGHVS and CDR2 as FQNEAQ. The CDR3 bases are TGTGCCAGCAGTCACGGTTCAGATACGCAGTATTTT. It translates to CASSHGSDTQYF. Filled out from reference TRBV7-8 and TRBJ2-3, the complete variable domain reads GAGVSQSPRYKVAKRGQDVALRCDPISGHVSLFWYQQALGQGPEFLTYFQNEAQLDKSGLPSDRFFAERPEGSVSTLKIQRTQQEDSAVYLCASSHGSDTQYFGPGTRLTVL.

The gene calls are TRBV5-1 and TRBJ1-1, with TRBD1 identical over 7 bases. CDR1 SGHRS and CDR2 YFSETQ come from the germline V gene. V trimming: 0 bases; J trimming: 1 base; junction bases outside the gene matches: 6. There are 16 residues in the CDR3. The CDR3 DNA sequence: TGCGCCAGCAGCTTGGATGGAGGGACAGCGAACACTGAAGCTTTCTTT. It encodes CASSLDGGTANTEAFF.

The chain couples TRBV10-3 to TRBJ1-2; D gene ambiguous. The V end was cut by 0 bases, the J end by 2 bases, with 16 bases between. The CDR3 consists of 17 residues. Germline CDR1 is ENHRY and CDR2 is SYGVKD. Written as DNA, the CDR3 is TGTGCCATCAGTGAGTCGGCGGGTGCTGGGAACAACTATGGCTACACCTTC. Its protein product is CAISESAGAGNNYGYTF.

There are many counts of this clonotype. The V and J genes are TRBV6-2 or TRBV6-3 and TRBJ2-4, with 12 bases matching TRBD2. Trimming at V came to 6 bases and at J to 1 base, leaving 7 bases not matched to a gene. The CDR3 length is 17 residues. Germline values: CDR1 MNHEY, CDR2 SVGEGT. CDR3 in DNA: TGTGCCAGCAGCTCTAGCGGGAGGGCCACGGCCAAAAACATTCAGTACTTC. This encodes CASSSSGRATAKNIQYF.

This clonotype was recorded many times. V gene TRBV6-5 combines with J gene TRBJ2-5; D gene ambiguous. CDR1 MNHEY and CDR2 SVGAGI come from the germline V gene. This CDR3 has 14 residues. V lost 0 bases, J lost 4 bases, and 9 bases lay in between. The CDR3 spells CASSYSERRETQYF. CDR3 in DNA: TGTGCCAGCAGTTACTCGGAGAGGAGAGAGACCCAGTACTTC.

Only a few counts were recorded for this clonotype. The CDR3 is CASRWAGTAYSPLHF. The CDR3 nucleotides are TGTGCCAGCAGGTGGGCGGGGACAGCTTATTCACCCCTCCACTTT. The chain recombines TRBV12-3 or TRBV12-4 with TRBJ1-6, with 7 bases matching TRBD1. V gave up 6 bases and J gave up 8 bases; unmatched junction bases: 10. The CDR3 loop spans 15 amino acids.

This clonotype was recorded at least ten times. This chain uses TRBV12-3 or TRBV12-4 with TRBJ2-7; 10 nucleotides match TRBD2. The trim removed 1 base at V and 6 bases at J, leaving 6 bases unmatched. The CDR3 sequence is 15 residues long. Written as DNA, the CDR3 is TGTGCCAGCAGTTTAGTGTCTAGCGGGAGTGGCGAGCAGTACTTC. This gives the protein CASSLVSSGSGEQYF.